The present T cell receptor beta chain was sequenced within a study of regulatory T cells in long-lasting Graves disease. Construction of the TCR beta libraries employed iRepertoire HTBI primers in conjunction with Arm-PCR of CDR3 regions. One entry per CDR3 protein results from TCRdb running MiXCR on the multiplex PCR reads. Of about 470,000 distinct CDR3 sequences in the sample, about 16% are singletons; the top ten hold 16%. The ends were cut back, 1 base at V and 3 bases at J, with 10 bases in the middle. Looked up from germline, CDR1 is SGHAT and CDR2 is FQNNGV. The CDR3 length is 14 residues. Time point noted: newly diagnosed GD, antithyroid drugs for less than 3 months. Preparation of the TCR library used RNA extracted from PBMCs. The same sample was also used in a study of T cells in Graves' hyperthyroidism and ophthalmopathy.

This chain links TRBV11-2 with TRBJ2-7, with unresolved D. Here the sequenced sample was peripheral blood mononuclear cells (PBMCs), taken at new diagnosis, from a patient treated with antithyroid drugs. This receptor was taken from a woman between 25 and 40 years old with Graves disease. CDR3: CASSLGGSLYEQYF. CDR3 DNA: TGTGCCAGCAGCTTAGGTGGATCACTCTACGAGCAGTACTTC.